The clone carrying this T cell receptor (beta chain) turned up a few times. The antigen is not known. Donors were healthy Caucasian individuals from Russia aged roughly 6 to 90. Total RNA was isolated from each sample in quantities of at least 5 micrograms. This sample is drawn from a study of blood T cells in healthy people across ages. Findings and caveats of the study: Those diversity estimates obtained from one million T cells were thought to be underestimates.

The CDR3 is 13 amino acids. V was clipped by 4 bases and J by 0 bases, with 9 bases between them. Looked up from germline, CDR1 is SQVTM and CDR2 is ANQGSEA. Next came a second PCR, run for about 7 to 12 cycles, which used a sample-barcoded 5' primer along with a J-beta primer mix. TCRdb called the 5' RACE reads again in MiXCR, with one record for every CDR3 protein. The data contain about 1.4 million distinct CDR3 sequences, roughly 59% of them singletons. Sequenced input: blood. The TCR originated in a man younger than 35 in good health. The chain couples TRBV29-1 to TRBJ1-1; D is unclear. CDR3 nucleotides: TGCAGCGTTGGGGGTGGCATGAACACTGAAGCTTTCTTT. It translates to CSVGGGMNTEAFF. The full variable domain, its missing parts supplied by reference TRBV29-1 and TRBJ1-1, is SAVISQKPSRDICQRGTSLTIQCQVDSQVTMMFWYRQQPGQSLTLIATANQGSEATYESGFVIDKFPISRPNLTFSTLTVSNMSPEDSSIYLCSVGGGMNTEAFFGQGTRLTVV.